The 7 T cell receptor beta chains given below trace back to one sample, sequenced in a study of beta chain features in type 1 diabetes. What was sequenced were expressed TCRB transcripts, since all of the isolated RNA had been reverse transcribed. Only in-frame clones appear in the TCRdb table, and some are missing; sequencing was by immunoSEQ multiplex PCR. The sample holds roughly 370,000 clones; about 15% are singletons and the top ten take roughly 0.04%. The sample was naive CD4+ T cells from blood. The origin of the receptors is a young man in good health.

This clone has just a few counts. This sequence joins TRBV2 and TRBJ1-1; no firm D call. Per germline, CDR1 SNHLY and CDR2 FYNNEI. There are 13 residues in the CDR3. The V end was cut by 4 bases, the J end by 0 bases, with 6 bases between. DNA for the CDR3: TGTGCCAGCAGTGTATCGCTGAACACTGAAGCTTTCTTT. This sequence encodes CASSVSLNTEAFF.

The chain recombines TRBV25-1 with TRBJ1-3; D is unresolved. The V gene lost 2 bases and the J gene lost 0 bases, with 8 bases spanning the gap. This CDR3 has 15 amino acids. Germline CDR1 and CDR2: MGHDK and SYGVNS. For the CDR3, the DNA is TGTGCCAGCAGTGAAACGAGAGTCTCTGGAAACACCATATATTTT. It encodes CASSETRVSGNTIYF.

A few counts support this clone. The chain couples TRBV4-1 to TRBJ2-3, with D unresolved. V was pared by 1 base and J by 3 bases, with 8 bases between. The CDR3 is 14 amino acids. Germline CDR1 MGHRA, CDR2 YSYEKL. CDR3 DNA: TGCGCCAGCAGCCAAGTGACGGTAACAGATACGCAGTATTTT. This translates into CASSQVTVTDTQYF.

Only a few counts were recorded for this clone. The CDR3 spells CSVEGGQGSGYTF. CDR3 nucleotides: TGCAGCGTCGAGGGGGGACAGGGTTCTGGCTACACCTTC. The rearrangement joins TRBV29-1 to TRBJ1-2, with 9 bases aligning to TRBD1. The length of the CDR3 is 13 residues. The germline V gene has CDR1 SQVTM and CDR2 ANQGSEA. V lost 6 bases to trimming and J lost 7 bases; unmatched junction nucleotides: 9.

Only a few counts were recorded for this clone. The rearrangement joins TRBV27 to TRBJ1-2; D is possibly TRBD1 (5 bases). There are 13 residues in the CDR3. The V gene's germline CDR1 is MNHEY and CDR2 SMNVEV (reference sequence). The ends were cut back, 3 bases at V and 2 bases at J, with 7 bases in the middle. The CDR3 region has the DNA TGTGCCAGCAGTTTGGGGCAGAACTATGGCTACACCTTC. As protein: CASSLGQNYGYTF.

This clone was recorded a few times. This chain joins TRBV9 and TRBJ2-7; TRBD2 is a possible D gene (6 bases). This CDR3 spans 14 amino acids. Germline CDR1 and CDR2: SGDLS and YYNGEE. With 4 bases removed from V and 5 bases from J, the gap between germline ends came to 16 bases. The CDR3 nucleotides are TGTGCCAGCAGCATGCGTTGGGGAGGAAACGAGCAGTACTTC. Translating gives CASSMRWGGNEQYF.

This clone was counted between two and nine times. The V and J genes are TRBV4-3 and TRBJ2-1; 8 nucleotides line up with TRBD2. Germline V gene lookup returns CDR1 LGHNA and CDR2 YSLEER. The junction had 11 bases not matched to a gene; V was cut back by 1 base and J by 0 bases. The CDR3 is made up of 19 amino acids. The CDR3 nucleotides read TGCGCCAGCAGCCAAGGGAGTCTAGCGGGCCAGAGCTCCTACAATGAGCAGTTCTTC. Its protein is CASSQGSLAGQSSYNEQFF.